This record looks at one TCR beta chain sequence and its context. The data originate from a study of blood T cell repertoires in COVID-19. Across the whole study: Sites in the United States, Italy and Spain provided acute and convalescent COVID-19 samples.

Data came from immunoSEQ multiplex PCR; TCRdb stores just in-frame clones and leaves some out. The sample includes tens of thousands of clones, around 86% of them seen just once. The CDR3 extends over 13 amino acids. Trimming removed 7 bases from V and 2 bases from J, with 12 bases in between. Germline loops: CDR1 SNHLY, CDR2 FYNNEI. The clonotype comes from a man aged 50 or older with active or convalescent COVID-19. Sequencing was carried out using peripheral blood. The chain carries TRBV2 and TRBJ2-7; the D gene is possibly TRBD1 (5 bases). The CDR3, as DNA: TGTGCCAGCAACATGGCAGGGCCCTACGAGCAGTACGTC. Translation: CASNMAGPYEQYV.